Below are 13 T cell receptor beta chains sequenced from a single sample in a study of blood T cell repertoires in COVID-19. The repertoire was sequenced with immunoSEQ multiplex PCR; TCRdb's copy has only in-frame clones and lacks some. This sample has some 240,000 clones, with approximately 88% found just once. Sequencing used PBMCs or T cells enriched from blood (not recorded which). These receptors all come from a woman aged 40-49 years who had been exposed to COVID-19.

The J gene is TRBJ1-2, the V gene TRBV28; 9 bases fit TRBD1. CDR1 and CDR2 (germline): MDHEN, SYDVKM. The trim removed 5 bases at V and 7 bases at J, leaving 11 bases unmatched. The CDR3 spans 15 residues. This CDR3 reads CASSPTGTGKGGYTF. The CDR3 coding sequence is TGTGCCAGCAGTCCTACCGGGACAGGGAAGGGTGGCTACACCTTC.

In this sample, this clone turned up a few times. V usage is TRBV4-2 and J usage is TRBJ2-1; 9 bases are a match to TRBD2. Germline V lookup: CDR1 LGHNA, CDR2 YNFKEQ. The CDR3 is 16 residues long. V was clipped by 0 bases and J by 10 bases; unmatched bases: 10. The CDR3 region has the DNA TGTGCCAGCAGCCAAGAAGCGGGAGGTTCTTCAGGGGAGCAGTTCTTC. As protein: CASSQEAGGSSGEQFF.

The J gene is TRBJ1-5, the V gene TRBV7-8; no definite D call. V lost 0 bases and J 3 bases, leaving 9 bases between the germline ends. Germline V gene lookup returns CDR1 SGHVS and CDR2 FQNEAQ. This CDR3 spans 15 amino acids. The CDR3 DNA follows: TGTGCCAGCAGCTTAGCGAGGACTGTCAATCAGCCCCAGCATTTT. Its translation: CASSLARTVNQPQHF. The whole variable domain, remainder taken from reference TRBV7-8 and TRBJ1-5, is GAGVSQSPRYKVAKRGQDVALRCDPISGHVSLFWYQQALGQGPEFLTYFQNEAQLDKSGLPSDRFFAERPEGSVSTLKIQRTQQEDSAVYLCASSLARTVNQPQHFGDGTRLSIL.

As regards this clone: The junction shows a germline mismatch at one end, possibly a read error. The J gene is TRBJ2-7, the V gene TRBV18, with a weak D call TRBD2 (6 bases). The germline V gene encodes CDR1 KGHSH and CDR2 LQKENI. The CDR3 loop spans 13 amino acids. For the CDR3, the DNA is TGTGCCAGCTCACCAGACCAAAGCGGGTCAACCGACTTC. Translation gives CASSPDQSGSTDF.

The rearrangement uses TRBV15 and TRBJ2-1; D might be TRBD1 (6 bases). V was pared by 6 bases and J by 9 bases, with 15 bases between. The CDR3 has 13 amino acids. CDR1 is LNHNV, CDR2 YYDKDF, per germline (reference sequence). CDR3 sequence (DNA): TGTGCCACCAGTGGACGGACAGACGTTGAGCAGTTCTTC. This sequence encodes CATSGRTDVEQFF.

This chain connects TRBV7-9 to TRBJ1-2; TRBD1 agrees at 7 bases. This CDR3 is 13 amino acids long. The germline gives CDR1 SEHNR, CDR2 FQNEAQ (reference sequence). Trimming took 8 bases from V and 4 from J; bases not matched to a gene: 7. The CDR3 sequence: CASGRGGIYGYTF. The CDR3 region has the DNA TGTGCCAGCGGCCGAGGGGGCATCTATGGCTACACCTTC.

This chain uses TRBV18 with TRBJ2-7; 7 positions agree with TRBD2. CDR1 and CDR2 (germline): KGHSH, LQKENI. The V gene end was trimmed by 4 bases and the J gene end by 5 bases; junction bases not matched to a gene: 14. The CDR3 loop spans 16 amino acids. DNA of the CDR3: TGTGCCAGCTCACTAGGGGAGGGATTTAGTCGTAACGAGCAGTACGTC. It is translated as CASSLGEGFSRNEQYV.

In this sample, this clone turned up a few times. The V and J genes are TRBV5-1 and TRBJ2-2; 12 positions match TRBD2. Trimming at V came to 0 bases and at J to 7 bases, leaving 4 bases not matched to a gene. The CDR3 spans 16 residues. Per the germline V gene, CDR1 is SGHRS and CDR2 is YFSETQ. The chain's CDR3 is CASSLGLAGAGGELFF. Written as DNA, the CDR3 is TGCGCCAGCAGCTTGGGACTAGCGGGGGCAGGCGGGGAGCTGTTTTTT.

J is TRBJ2-7 and V is TRBV6-5; TRBD1 might be the D (6 bases). Germline-derived CDR1 and CDR2 are MNHEY and SVGAGI. CDR3 size: 13 residues. The ends were cut back, 5 bases at V and 6 bases at J, with 14 bases in the middle. As DNA, the CDR3 is TGTGCCAGCAGTCCTCTACAGGGTGGCGAGCAGTACGTC. Translated: CASSPLQGGEQYV.

The V and J genes are TRBV24-1 and TRBJ2-1, with D perhaps TRBD1 (6 bases). The CDR3 totals 15 residues. V lost 3 bases, J lost 1 base, and 9 bases lay in between. The germline V gene encodes CDR1 KGHDR and CDR2 SFDVKD. CDR3 residues: CATSDAGVSYNEQFF. In DNA, the CDR3 is TGTGCCACCAGTGATGCAGGGGTGTCCTACAATGAGCAGTTCTTC.

This clone was seen a handful of times. This sequence joins TRBV7-9 and TRBJ2-7; tentative D call: TRBD1 (7 bases). Looked up from germline, CDR1 is SEHNR and CDR2 is FQNEAQ (reference sequence). The CDR3 length is 13 residues. The ends were cut back, 6 bases at V and 3 bases at J, with 12 bases in the middle. The CDR3 DNA reads TGTGCCAGCAGACGACAGGGAGGCTACGAGCAGTACTTC. This sequence encodes CASRRQGGYEQYF.

Only one count was recorded for this clone. The chain combines TRBV28 with TRBJ2-3; D is perhaps TRBD2 (6 bases). This CDR3 has 19 residues. Germline assignment: CDR1 MDHEN and CDR2 SYDVKM. V was cut by 1 base and J by 1 base, with 21 bases left in between. CDR3 in DNA: TGTGCCAGCAGTTTATCGGTTTTTCGGGGGAAGGAGGGCACAGATACGCAGTATTTT. Translated, it gives CASSLSVFRGKEGTDTQYF.

The chain carries TRBV9 and TRBJ2-6; tentatively, D is TRBD2 (5 bases). V dropped 0 bases and J dropped 8 bases, with 9 bases sitting between them. The length of the CDR3 is 14 residues. Germline V gives CDR1 SGDLS, CDR2 YYNGEE. CDR3 amino acids: CASSVGGFSNVLTF. The CDR3 DNA follows: TGTGCCAGCAGCGTAGGAGGGTTTTCCAACGTCCTGACTTTC.